The sequence of this TCR beta chain was determined in a study of cytomegalovirus exposure and HLA in healthy donors. Points from the study as a whole: Reported performance of the classifier showed diagnosis of cytomegalovirus status with high specificity and sensitivity. Common viral pathogens seemed to be connected with several of the most significant clusters, according to a later analysis.

Worth noting for this clone: What it binds is not known.

It was with 60 Vbeta and 13 Jbeta primers that the PCR ran. Here immunoSEQ multiplex PCR was the method, and the copy in TCRdb shows in-frame clones only, minus some. The repertoire includes tens of thousands of clones, 78% of them detected once, and about 4.4% sits in the top ten. The germline gives CDR1 MDHEN, CDR2 SYDVKM. J lost 6 bases, V lost 11 bases, and 8 bases had no gene match. The length of the CDR3 is 13 residues. The receptor was derived from a male donor in good health and CMV-seropositive. The sequenced material came from PBMCs. The chain links TRBV28 to TRBJ2-1; 9 bases align to TRBD1. Here the CDR3 reads CAGGTGSGNEQFF. In DNA, the CDR3 is TGTGCCGGGGGGACAGGGTCTGGCAATGAGCAGTTCTTC.